Listed below are T cell receptor beta chains from one sample, sequenced in a study of T cells in Graves' hyperthyroidism and ophthalmopathy. MiXCR, run by TCRdb on the multiplex PCR reads, gives a single entry per CDR3 protein. The table has around 260,000 distinct CDR3 sequences, about 25% seen once. Sequencing input: blood. The receptors derive from a man between 40 and 49 years old with Graves' hyperthyroidism that later progressed to Graves' ophthalmopathy. The CDR3 runs from the conserved cysteine through the conserved F or W. D genes are given only for firm matches. A row's size may be missing; if present it is once, few, many or a size class.

>21|TRBV6-5|many|TRBD2|TRBJ2-2
TGTGCCAGTCTGTCCTTTTTAAGGGGACTAGCGGGAGCATCTGTGGCCGGGGAGCTGTTTTTT
CASLSFLRGLAGASVAGELFF
>17|TRBV6-2/TRBV6-3|many|TRBD2|TRBJ2-4
TGTGCCAGCAGTAACAACCCTAGCGGGAGCACCAAAAACATTCAGTACTTC
CASSNNPSGSTKNIQYF
>16|TRBV6-1|.|TRBD2|TRBJ2-5
TGTGCCAGCAGTGGCAGGACTAGGCAGTACCAAGAGACCCAGTACTTC
CASSGRTRQYQETQYF
>15|TRBV7-2|.|TRBD1|TRBJ2-7
TGTGCCAGCAGCCCAAGCGGACAGGGGCATTACGAGCAGTACTTC
CASSPSGQGHYEQYF
>14|TRBV30|.|TRBD1|TRBJ2-5
TGTGCCTGGAGTGTACAAGCAGGGGGCGAGACCCAGTACTTC
CAWSVQAGGETQYF
>17|TRBV20-1|few|.|TRBJ2-7
TGCAGTGCTAGGATCTTGGCGAGGGTAGAGTTCTCCTACGAGCAGTACTTC
CSARILARVEFSYEQYF
>14|TRBV28|.|.|TRBJ2-5
TGTGCCAGCATGGTCACGGCTTCCCAAGAGACCCAGTACTTC
CASMVTASQETQYF
>15|TRBV27|many|.|TRBJ2-7
TGTGCCAGCAGTTTCGGTATTGACCCGGCGGACGAGCAGTACTTC
CASSFGIDPADEQYF
>15|TRBV7-2|.|.|TRBJ1-2
TGTGCCAGCAGCTTAGCTATAGGAACAAACTATGGCTACACCTTC
CASSLAIGTNYGYTF
>17|TRBV10-3|many|TRBD1|TRBJ2-5
TGTGCCATCAGCACTGACGAAGGGACAGGGGGCGGGGAGACCCAGTACTTC
CAISTDEGTGGGETQYF
>16|TRBV2|many|TRBD2|TRBJ2-5
TGTGCCAGCAGTGCGGCTAGCGGGAGGACGAGGGAGACCCAGTACTTC
CASSAASGRTRETQYF
>14|TRBV20-1|many|.|TRBJ2-5
TGCAGTGCTAGAGCCATGGGCCAGCAAGAGACCCAGTACTTC
CSARAMGQQETQYF
>15|TRBV20-1|many|TRBD1|TRBJ1-1
TGCAGTGCTAGAGCCCCGGGACAGGGATTCACTGAAGCTTTCTTT
CSARAPGQGFTEAFF
>18|TRBV9|.|TRBD1|TRBJ2-6
TGTGCCAGCAGCGTACGGACAGGGCCTCACTCTGGGGCCAACGTCCTGACTTTC
CASSVRTGPHSGANVLTF
>15|TRBV6-5|many|.|TRBJ1-2
TGTGCCAGCAAAAATGCAGGAGACGGACGGCATGGCTACACCTTC
CASKNAGDGRHGYTF
>13|TRBV20-1|many|.|TRBJ2-7
TGCAGTGCTGCCCCGGGACTGTACTACGAGCAGTACTTC
CSAAPGLYYEQYF
>15|TRBV20-1|.|TRBD1|TRBJ1-6
TGCAGTGCTAGGGGGGACAGGGGGCCGGGTTCACCCCTCCACTTT
CSARGDRGPGSPLHF
>17|TRBV13|many|TRBD2|TRBJ2-2
TGTGCCAGCAGCTCTCCTAGCGGAGAACTATACACCGGGGAGCTGTTTTTT
CASSSPSGELYTGELFF
>12|TRBV7-2|many|.|TRBJ2-7
TGTGCCAGCAGCTTACCGGCGACCGAGCAGTACTTC
CASSLPATEQYF
>15|TRBV14|many|.|TRBJ2-2
TGTGCCAGCAGCCTTTTTACGGGGAAGACCGGGGAGCTGTTTTTT
CASSLFTGKTGELFF
>14|TRBV30|many|TRBD2|TRBJ2-7
TGTGCCTGGAGCGGCGGGACTAGATACTACGAGCAGTACTTC
CAWSGGTRYYEQYF
>17|TRBV4-1|many|TRBD2|TRBJ2-7
TGCGCCAGCAGCCAATTATCAGGGACTAGCGGAACCTACGAGCAGTACTTC
CASSQLSGTSGTYEQYF
>14|TRBV5-1|.|TRBD1|TRBJ2-5
TGCGCCAGCAGCTCCAGGACAGGGCGGGAGACCCAGTACTTC
CASSSRTGRETQYF
>14|TRBV15|many|TRBD2|TRBJ2-5
TGTGCCACCAGCTTAGCGGGAGGGCCGGGGACCCAGTACTTC
CATSLAGGPGTQYF
>13|TRBV20-1|many|TRBD1|TRBJ1-2
TGCAGTGCTCGGGACAGTGTGACCTATGGCTACACCTTC
CSARDSVTYGYTF
>15|TRBV12-5|many|.|TRBJ2-2
TGTGCTAGTGGTTTTCAACCTGCGACCACCGGGGAGCTGTTTTTT
CASGFQPATTGELFF
>15|TRBV6-1|once|TRBD1|TRBJ2-7
TGTGCCAGCCCTTCGGACAGGAGCCCGACCTACGAGCAGTACTTC
CASPSDRSPTYEQYF